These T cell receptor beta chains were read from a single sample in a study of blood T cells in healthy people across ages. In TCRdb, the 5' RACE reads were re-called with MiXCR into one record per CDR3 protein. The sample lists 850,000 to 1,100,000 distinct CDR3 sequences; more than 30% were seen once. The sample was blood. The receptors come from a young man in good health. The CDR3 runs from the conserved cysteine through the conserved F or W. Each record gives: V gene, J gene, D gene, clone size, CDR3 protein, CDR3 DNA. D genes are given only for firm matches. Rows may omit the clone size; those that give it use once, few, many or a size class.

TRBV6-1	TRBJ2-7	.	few	CASRVTPTNYEQYF	TGTGCCAGCAGAGTGACCCCCACAAACTACGAGCAGTACTTC
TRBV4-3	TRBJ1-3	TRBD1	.	CASSQEVARGKTGNTIYF	TGCGCCAGCAGCCAAGAAGTGGCCAGGGGGAAAACGGGAAACACCATATATTTT
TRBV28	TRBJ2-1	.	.	CASSLWGGQFF	TGTGCCAGCAGTTTATGGGGGGGGCAGTTCTTC
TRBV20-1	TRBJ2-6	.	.	CSVSTGTSGANVLTF	TGCAGTGTTTCTACAGGGACTTCTGGGGCCAACGTCCTGACTTTC
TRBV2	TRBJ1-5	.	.	CASSADRNNQPQHF	TGTGCCAGCAGTGCTGATCGGAACAATCAGCCCCAGCATTTT
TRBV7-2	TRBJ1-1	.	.	CASSFTEVNTEAFF	TGTGCCAGCAGCTTCACGGAGGTGAACACTGAAGCTTTCTTT
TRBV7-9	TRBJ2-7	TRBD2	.	CASSLGSSGGRNEQYF	TGTGCCAGCAGCTTAGGGTCTAGCGGGGGGCGCAATGAGCAGTACTTC
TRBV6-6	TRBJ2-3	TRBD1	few	CASSLPSYRGADTQYF	TGTGCCAGCAGTCTACCCTCTTACAGGGGGGCAGATACGCAGTATTTT
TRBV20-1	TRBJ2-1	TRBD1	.	CSAEQGASDEQFF	TGCAGTGCCGAACAGGGGGCAAGCGATGAGCAGTTCTTC
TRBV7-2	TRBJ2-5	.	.	CASSLVGLKETQYF	TGTGCCAGCAGCTTAGTCGGGCTAAAAGAGACCCAGTACTTC
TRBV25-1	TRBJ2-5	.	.	CASSDPPRMETQYF	TGTGCCAGCAGTGATCCCCCTAGAATGGAGACCCAGTACTTC
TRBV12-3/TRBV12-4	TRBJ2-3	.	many	CASSLILAGTDTQYF	TGTGCCAGCAGTTTAATTTTGGCGGGTACAGATACGCAGTATTTT
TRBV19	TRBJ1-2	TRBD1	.	CASSTPGQLYGYTF	TGTGCCAGTAGTACGCCGGGACAGTTGTATGGCTACACCTTC
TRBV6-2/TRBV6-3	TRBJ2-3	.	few	CASSSRDDTQYF	TGTGCCAGCAGTTCTAGAGACGATACGCAGTATTTT
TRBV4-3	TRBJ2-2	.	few	CASSQEHHVTGELFF	TGCGCCAGCAGCCAAGAACATCATGTTACCGGGGAGCTGTTTTTT
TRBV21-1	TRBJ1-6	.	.	CASSNGERYGQGVNSPLHF	TGTGCCAGCAGCAATGGGGAACGCTACGGACAGGGGGTTAATTCACCCCTCCACTTT
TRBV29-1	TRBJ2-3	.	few	CSFMPVPDTQYF	TGCAGCTTCATGCCGGTCCCAGATACGCAGTATTTT
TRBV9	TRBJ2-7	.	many	CASSASSGGVYEQYF	TGTGCCAGCAGCGCATCCTCTGGCGGGGTCTACGAGCAGTACTTC
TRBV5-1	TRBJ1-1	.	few	CASSWGSGIAEAFF	TGCGCCAGCAGCTGGGGAAGTGGGATCGCTGAAGCTTTCTTT
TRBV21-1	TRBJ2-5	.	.	CASSKDGGQGAIETQYF	TGTGCCAGCAGCAAAGATGGGGGACAGGGGGCGATTGAGACCCAGTACTTC
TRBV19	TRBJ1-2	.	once	CASSPSGTAANYGYTF	TGTGCCAGTAGCCCATCCGGGACCGCAGCTAACTATGGCTACACCTTC
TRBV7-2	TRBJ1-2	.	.	CASSVQNDYGYTF	TGTGCCAGCAGTGTTCAGAACGACTATGGCTACACCTTC
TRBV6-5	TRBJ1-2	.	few	CASSYAGAKGYTF	TGTGCCAGCAGTTACGCAGGGGCCAAAGGCTACACCTTC
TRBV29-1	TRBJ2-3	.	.	CSGGAEGPDTQYF	TGCAGCGGTGGAGCCGAGGGGCCAGATACGCAGTATTTT
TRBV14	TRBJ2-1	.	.	CASSPTVNEQFF	TGTGCCAGCAGCCCGACAGTCAATGAGCAGTTCTTC
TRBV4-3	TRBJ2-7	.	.	CASSQLSPGYEQYF	TGCGCCAGCAGCCAATTGTCCCCGGGCTACGAGCAGTACTTC
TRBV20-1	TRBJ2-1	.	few	CSAGSNEQFF	TGCAGTGCGGGTTCCAATGAGCAGTTCTTC